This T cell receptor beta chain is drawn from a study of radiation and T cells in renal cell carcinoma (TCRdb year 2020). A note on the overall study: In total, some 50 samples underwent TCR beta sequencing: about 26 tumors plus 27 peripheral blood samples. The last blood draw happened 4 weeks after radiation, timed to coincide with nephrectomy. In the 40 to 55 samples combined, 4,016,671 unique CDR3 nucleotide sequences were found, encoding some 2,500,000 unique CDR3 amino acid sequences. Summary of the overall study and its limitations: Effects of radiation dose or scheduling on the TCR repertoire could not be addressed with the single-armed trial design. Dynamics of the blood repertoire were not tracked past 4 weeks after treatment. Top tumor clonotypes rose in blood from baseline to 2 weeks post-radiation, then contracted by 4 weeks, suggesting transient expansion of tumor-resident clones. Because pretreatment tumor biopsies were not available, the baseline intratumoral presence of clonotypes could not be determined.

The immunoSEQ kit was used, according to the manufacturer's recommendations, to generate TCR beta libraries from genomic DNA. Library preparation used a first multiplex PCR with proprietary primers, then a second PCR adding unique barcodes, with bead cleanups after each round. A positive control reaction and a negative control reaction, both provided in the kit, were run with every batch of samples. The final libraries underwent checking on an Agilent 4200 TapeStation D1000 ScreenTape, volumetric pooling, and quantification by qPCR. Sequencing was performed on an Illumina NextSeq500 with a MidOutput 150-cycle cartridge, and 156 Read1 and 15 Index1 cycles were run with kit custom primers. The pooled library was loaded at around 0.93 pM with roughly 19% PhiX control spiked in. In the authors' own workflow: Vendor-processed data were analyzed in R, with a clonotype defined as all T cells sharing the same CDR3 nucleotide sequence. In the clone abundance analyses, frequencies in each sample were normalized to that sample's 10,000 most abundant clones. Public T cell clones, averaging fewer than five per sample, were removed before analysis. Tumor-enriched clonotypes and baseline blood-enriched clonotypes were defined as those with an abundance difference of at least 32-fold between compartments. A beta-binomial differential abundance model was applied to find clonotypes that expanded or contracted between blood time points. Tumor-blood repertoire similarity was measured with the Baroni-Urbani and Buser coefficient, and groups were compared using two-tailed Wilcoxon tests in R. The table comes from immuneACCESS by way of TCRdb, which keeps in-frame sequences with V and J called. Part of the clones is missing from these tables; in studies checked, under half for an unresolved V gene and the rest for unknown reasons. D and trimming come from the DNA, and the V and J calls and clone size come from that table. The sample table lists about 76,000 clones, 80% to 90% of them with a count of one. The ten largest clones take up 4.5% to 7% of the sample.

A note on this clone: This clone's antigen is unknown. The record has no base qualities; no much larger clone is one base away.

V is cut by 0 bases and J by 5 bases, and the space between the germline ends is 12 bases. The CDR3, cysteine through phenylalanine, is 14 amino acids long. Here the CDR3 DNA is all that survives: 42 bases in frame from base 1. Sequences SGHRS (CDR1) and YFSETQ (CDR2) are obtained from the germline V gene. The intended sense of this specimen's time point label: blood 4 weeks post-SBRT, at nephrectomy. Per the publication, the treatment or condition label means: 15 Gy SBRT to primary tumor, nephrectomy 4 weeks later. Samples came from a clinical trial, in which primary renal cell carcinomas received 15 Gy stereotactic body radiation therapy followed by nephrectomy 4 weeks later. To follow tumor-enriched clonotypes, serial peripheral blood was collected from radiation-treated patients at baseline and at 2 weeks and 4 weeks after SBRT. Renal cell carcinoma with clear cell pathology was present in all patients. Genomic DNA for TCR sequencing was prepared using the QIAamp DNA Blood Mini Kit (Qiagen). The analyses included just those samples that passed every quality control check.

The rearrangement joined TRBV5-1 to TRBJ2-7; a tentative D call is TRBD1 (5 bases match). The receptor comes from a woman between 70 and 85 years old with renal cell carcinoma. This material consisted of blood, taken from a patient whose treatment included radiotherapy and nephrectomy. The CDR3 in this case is CASSLDQARDEQYF. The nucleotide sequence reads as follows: TGCGCCAGCAGCTTGGATCAGGCCAGGGACGAGCAGTACTTC.